This T cell receptor (beta chain) is drawn from a study of T cells in Graves' hyperthyroidism and ophthalmopathy. General study results and limits: Most expanded thyroid clonotypes above 0.001 also appeared in blood.

A remark on this clonotype: The antigen remains unidentified.

V was pared by 5 bases and J by 3 bases, with 4 bases between. Germline V gives CDR1 DFQATT, CDR2 SNEGSKA (reference sequence). The CDR3 totals 10 residues. RNA transcripts provided the source from which TCR beta CDR3 regions were amplified. First-round RT-PCR with HTBI primers amplified the TCR CDR3 region. One entry per CDR3 protein, called by TCRdb with MiXCR from the multiplex PCR reads. This sample has around 290,000 distinct CDR3 sequences; approximately 17% occur once, and the top ten carry approximately 60%. The sample comprised blood. The receptor's source is a woman aged 55-69 years with Graves' ophthalmopathy. The chain recombines TRBV20-1 with TRBJ1-1; D gene unclear. In nucleotides, the CDR3 is TGCAGTGCTTTAGACACTGAAGCTTTCTTT. Translation: CSALDTEAFF.